This T cell receptor beta chain was observed in a study of shared clonotypes between healthy human individuals. Study overall: Each donor's CD8 memory used one plate, CD8 naive two, each CD4 subset three.

The CDR3 has 16 amino acids. CDR1 MNHNS and CDR2 SASEGT come from the germline V gene. V gave up 0 bases and J gave up 9 bases, with 19 bases separating them. Here immunoSEQ multiplex PCR was the method, and the copy in TCRdb shows in-frame clones only, minus some. The repertoire holds 2 million or so clones, with approximately 94% as singletons. CD45RO-negative, CCR7-positively selected cells formed the naive CD8 fraction, excluding terminally differentiated effector memory CD45RA+ cells. All participating donors were Caucasian adults from Nashville, Tennessee. Concerning this clone: What it recognizes is unknown.

Study conclusions and caveats: Naive subsets tended to show greater estimated richness than memory subsets. Clonotypes shared by all four donors outscored non-shared clonotypes in generation probability.

The sample was naive CD8+ T cells sorted from blood. This clonotype was sampled from a man aged 18 to 30 in good health. This chain joins TRBV6-1 and TRBJ2-3, with a weak D call TRBD2 (7 bases). The CDR3 sequence: CASSEASQMGGRTQYF. CDR3 DNA sequence: TGTGCCAGCAGTGAAGCAAGCCAAATGGGGGGGCGCACGCAGTATTTT.